The entry below describes one TCR beta chain. The data derive from a study of technical replicates of blood from a handful of donors. Profiling relied on immunoSEQ multiplex PCR, and the TCRdb table lists in-frame clones only, not all of them. The sample yields some 70,000 clones, about 89% seen once. The source of this sequence is a human donor in good health. Some clones in this sample may be carry-over from other donors' samples. The sequenced sample consisted of PBMCs.

CDR3 loop: CATAGQGRSEAFF. The CDR3 DNA is TGTGCCACCGCCGGACAGGGTCGGAGTGAAGCTTTCTTT. V usage is TRBV19 and J usage is TRBJ1-1; 8 nucleotides match TRBD1. The CDR3 consists of 13 residues. V lost 10 bases, J lost 7 bases, and 11 bases stayed unmatched. Germline CDR1 LNHDA, CDR2 SQIVND (reference sequence).